These 11 T cell receptor beta chains originate from one sample sequenced in a study of cytomegalovirus exposure and HLA in healthy donors. Sequencing was performed with immunoSEQ multiplex PCR; in TCRdb, only in-frame clones are kept and a portion is missing. The sample lists some 270,000 clones; about 86% were seen once. Sequencing input: PBMCs. These receptor sequences come from a woman aged 18-35 years in good health and CMV-seronegative.

The rearrangement uses TRBV5-1 and TRBJ2-2, with unresolved D. The ends were cut back, 0 bases at V and 4 bases at J, with 13 bases in the middle. CDR3 length equals 16 residues. Germline values: CDR1 SGHRS, CDR2 YFSETQ. CDR3 protein: CASSLEARMTTGELFF. DNA of the CDR3: TGCGCCAGCAGCTTGGAAGCCAGGATGACCACCGGGGAGCTGTTTTTT.

This clone was seen just once. The CDR3 DNA is TGTGCCAGCAGCCCGGGACTAGCGGTGTACCAAGAGACCCAGTACTTC. This codes for CASSPGLAVYQETQYF. The chain has TRBV5-6 and TRBJ2-5; TRBD2 agrees at 11 bases. This CDR3 spans 16 amino acids. CDR1 SGHDT and CDR2 YYEEEE come from the germline V gene. With V trimmed by 4 bases and J by 0 bases, 5 bases remained unmatched.

The rearrangement links TRBV29-1 to TRBJ1-1, with 9 bases aligning to TRBD1. Germline lookup yields CDR1 SQVTM and CDR2 ANQGSEA. The V gene end was trimmed by 6 bases and the J gene end by 7 bases; junction bases not matched to a gene: 12. The CDR3 covers 14 residues. The CDR3 coding sequence is TGCAGCGTGGGACAGGGAGTCGGGAGCATTGAAGCTTTCTTT. Translating it yields CSVGQGVGSIEAFF.

This clone was recorded once. The V call is TRBV29-1, the J call TRBJ1-4; weak D call: TRBD1 (6 bases). Germline lookup yields CDR1 SQVTM and CDR2 ANQGSEA. CDR3 length equals 14 residues. Trimming took 5 bases from V and 1 from J, leaving 11 bases between them. The CDR3 loop is CSVHLQGTNEKLFF. CDR3 nucleotide sequence: TGCAGCGTTCATCTACAGGGAACTAATGAAAAACTGTTTTTT.

The rearrangement links TRBV11-2 to TRBJ1-2; no firm D call. The CDR3 sequence is 11 residues long. The V end was cut by 6 bases, the J end by 2 bases, with 4 bases between. Looked up from germline, CDR1 is SGHAT and CDR2 is FQNNGV. As DNA, the CDR3 is TGTGCCAGCAGACAGAACTATGGCTACACCTTC. It is translated as CASRQNYGYTF.

The chain couples TRBV28 to TRBJ1-6; TRBD1 might be the D (5 bases). V was cut by 3 bases and J by 7 bases, with 16 bases left in between. Germline CDR1 MDHEN, CDR2 SYDVKM. CDR3 length: 16 residues. DNA of the CDR3: TGTGCCAGCAGTTTTCGGGGGATGGTGAGAAATTCACCCCTCCACTTT. This sequence encodes CASSFRGMVRNSPLHF.

J is TRBJ1-2 and V is TRBV6-4; 8 bases align to TRBD1. The CDR3 sequence is 12 residues long. Looked up from germline, CDR1 is MRHNA and CDR2 is SNTAGT. V gave up 3 bases and J gave up 8 bases; unmatched junction bases: 2. CDR3 protein: CASSESGGGYTF. CDR3 DNA: TGTGCCAGCAGTGAGTCAGGGGGCGGCTACACCTTC.

V and J are TRBV11-3 and TRBJ2-7, with 11 bases fitting TRBD2. CDR1 SGHNT and CDR2 YENEEA come from the germline V gene. The CDR3 consists of 15 residues. With 4 bases clipped from V and 7 bases from J, the junction kept 9 bases outside the gene matches. CDR3 coding DNA: TGTGCCAGCAGCTCCCCACTAGCGGGAGTCGGGGAGCAGTACTTC. Amino acids: CASSSPLAGVGEQYF.

V and J are TRBV7-8 and TRBJ2-5; maybe TRBD1 (6 bases). The V gene lost 5 bases and the J gene lost 5 bases, with 9 bases spanning the gap. Per the germline V gene, CDR1 is SGHVS and CDR2 is FQNEAQ. The CDR3 runs 12 residues. DNA for the CDR3: TGTGCCAGCAGCCACACAGGGGAGACCCAGTACTTC. Its translation is CASSHTGETQYF. The full variable domain, in which reference TRBV7-8 and TRBJ2-5 provide the parts outside the CDR3, is GAGVSQSPRYKVAKRGQDVALRCDPISGHVSLFWYQQALGQGPEFLTYFQNEAQLDKSGLPSDRFFAERPEGSVSTLKIQRTQQEDSAVYLCASSHTGETQYFGPGTRLLVL.

This chain links TRBV6-4 with TRBJ1-5, with TRBD1 matching 8 bases. After removal of 8 bases from V and 7 bases from J, the junction contained 10 bases not matched to a gene. Germline assignment: CDR1 MRHNA and CDR2 SNTAGT. The CDR3 runs to 14 residues. This chain's CDR3 is CASDWTGRRQPQHF. CDR3 in DNA: TGTGCCAGCGATTGGACAGGGCGGCGACAGCCCCAGCATTTT.

This chain connects TRBV2 to TRBJ2-5; D remains ambiguous. The CDR3 consists of 13 residues. Germline V gene lookup returns CDR1 SNHLY and CDR2 FYNNEI. V was pared by 6 bases and J by 7 bases, with 15 bases between. The CDR3 nucleotides are TGTGCCAGCAGCATTGACTCCGCTGGGACCCAGTACTTC. Encoded protein: CASSIDSAGTQYF.